The clone carrying this T cell receptor (beta chain) was observed a single time. This record belongs to a study of PD-L1 blockade in urothelial cancer. Study details: Bladder-origin urothelial cancer in males covered about 85% of the 29 patients. Treatment start was followed by blood analysis at 3 weeks (second dose) and again at 6 weeks.

V was clipped by 5 bases and J by 3 bases, with 13 bases between them. The CDR3 covers 14 residues. Germline V CDR1 and CDR2: SGHVS, FNYEAQ. The sample's time point: peripheral blood 6 weeks after treatment start. The assay was immunoSEQ multiplex PCR, and TCRdb's table has in-frame clones only and misses some. The data show 25,000 to 35,000 clones, with 84% seen just once and approximately 3.1% held by the top ten. Material: PBMCs, obtained around atezolizumab (anti-PD-L1) treatment. This sequence joins TRBV7-6 and TRBJ1-1; D is unclear. The receptor was derived from a man in his 70s with urothelial cancer. CDR3 DNA: TGTGCCAGCAGCCCATTACGAGGGTACACTGAAGCTTTCTTT. Its translation: CASSPLRGYTEAFF.